This T cell receptor beta chain emerged from a study of early T cells in non-severe SARS-CoV-2 infection. Study context: Bulk RNA taken from unsorted whole blood was sequenced, leaving chains unpaired.

The length of the CDR3 is 14 residues. This clonotype was observed a few times. One end of the junction does not line up with germline, which may come from a read error. Each cDNA molecule carried a unique molecular identifier. TCRdb processed the 5' RACE reads anew with MiXCR; each CDR3 protein has one entry. The sample shows about 81,000 distinct CDR3 sequences, more than 5% of them seen only once. Sample: whole blood. V is TRBV12-3 or TRBV12-4 and J is TRBJ2-7; D is ambiguous. This TCR was recovered from an adult who was a healthcare worker with PCR-confirmed SARS-CoV-2 infection or an uninfected control (not recorded which). The CDR3 is CASSQAQILYGQYF. The CDR3 DNA reads TGTGCCAGCAGTCAGGCCCAAATCCTCTACGGGCAGTACTTC.